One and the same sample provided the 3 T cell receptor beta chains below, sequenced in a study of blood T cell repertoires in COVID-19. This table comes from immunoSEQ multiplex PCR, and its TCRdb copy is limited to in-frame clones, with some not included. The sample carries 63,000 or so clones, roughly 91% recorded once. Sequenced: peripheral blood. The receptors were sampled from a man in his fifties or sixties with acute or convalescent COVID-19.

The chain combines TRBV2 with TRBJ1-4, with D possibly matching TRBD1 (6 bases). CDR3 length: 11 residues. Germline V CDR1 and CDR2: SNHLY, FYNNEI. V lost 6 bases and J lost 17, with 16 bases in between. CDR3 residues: CASSLGQRDFF. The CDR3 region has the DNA TGTGCCAGCAGCCTAGGACAGAGGGACTTTTTT.

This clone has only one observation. The CDR3 DNA reads as TGTGCCAGCAGCGCAGAAACCTACGAGCAGTACTTC. Encoded protein: CASSAETYEQYF. The V and J genes are TRBV9 and TRBJ2-7; D remains ambiguous. The CDR3 spans 12 residues. CDR1 and CDR2 (germline): SGDLS, YYNGEE. V lost 3 bases, J lost 2 bases, and 6 bases lay in between.

CDR3: CASSPRTGELFF. CDR3 in DNA: TGTGCCAGCAGCCCTCGGACCGGGGAGCTGTTTTTT. The rearrangement links TRBV5-8 to TRBJ2-2, with unresolved D. V gave up 4 bases and J gave up 5 bases, with 6 bases separating them. Per germline, CDR1 SGHTS and CDR2 YDEGEE. This CDR3 is 12 amino acids long.